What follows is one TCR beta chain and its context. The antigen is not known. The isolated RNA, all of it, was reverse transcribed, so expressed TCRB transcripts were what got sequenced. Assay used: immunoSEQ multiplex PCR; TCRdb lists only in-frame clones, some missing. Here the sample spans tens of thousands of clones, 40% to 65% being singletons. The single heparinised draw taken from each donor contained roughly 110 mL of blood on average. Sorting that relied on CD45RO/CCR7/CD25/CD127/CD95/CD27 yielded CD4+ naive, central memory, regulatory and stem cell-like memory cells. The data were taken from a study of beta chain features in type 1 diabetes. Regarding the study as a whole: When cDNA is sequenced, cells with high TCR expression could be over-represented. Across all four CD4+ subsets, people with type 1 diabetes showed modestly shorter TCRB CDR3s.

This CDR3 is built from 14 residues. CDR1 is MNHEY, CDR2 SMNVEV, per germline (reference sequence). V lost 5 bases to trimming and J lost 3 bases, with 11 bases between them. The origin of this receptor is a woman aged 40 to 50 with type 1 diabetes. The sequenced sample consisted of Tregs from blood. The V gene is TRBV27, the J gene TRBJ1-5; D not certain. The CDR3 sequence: CASSLRGANQPQHF. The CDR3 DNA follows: TGTGCCAGCAGTCTCCGGGGTGCCAATCAGCCCCAGCATTTT.